This T cell receptor beta chain was captured by sequencing in a study of T cells in Graves' hyperthyroidism and ophthalmopathy. There were TCR beta CDR3 regions amplified from RNA transcripts. First-round RT-PCR with HTBI primers amplified the TCR CDR3 region. TCRdb called the multiplex PCR reads again in MiXCR, with one record for every CDR3 protein. The sample holds 550,000 to 700,000 distinct CDR3 sequences, about half seen once. Findings and limits, study-wide: Peripheral blood also featured most of the thyroid clonotypes expanded above 0.001. The model's output predicted ophthalmopathy at a median of roughly 6.9 months prior to onset.

With regard to this clonotype: Its target is not known.

On the basis of clinical symptoms, serum thyroxine and TRAb, thyroid ultrasound and orbital computed tomography, diagnoses were made. The sequenced sample was peripheral blood or thyroid tissue (not recorded which). The source of this sequence is an adult woman with Graves' disease, either hyperthyroidism or ophthalmopathy (not recorded which).

This chain's CDR3 is CASSSTGGQPQHF. The CDR3 nucleotides read TGTGCCAGCAGTTCGACAGGGGGTCAGCCCCAGCATTTT. V and J are TRBV6-2 or TRBV6-3 and TRBJ1-5, with 9 bases aligning to TRBD1. Germline trimming cut 4 bases from V and 6 bases from J; bases unmatched to any gene: 1. The CDR3 consists of 13 residues. Germline CDR1 MNHEY, CDR2 SVGEGT.